This T cell receptor (beta chain) is drawn from a study of low-dose radiotherapy and immunotherapy resistance in tumors. The overall study: Participants in Cohort 1 were administered 0.5 Gy per fraction at 2-week intervals, to a cumulative dose of 6.5 Gy. For four cycles from cycle 1 day 1, patients took 300 mg oral aspirin daily. Each patient was administered nivolumab intravenously at 240 mg, which was a flat dose, every two weeks, along with intravenous ipilimumab at 1 mg/kg every six weeks.

The germline V and J ends were trimmed by 0 bases and 0 bases, with 19 bases remaining between them. Germline V gene data show CDR1 as SQVTM and CDR2 as ANQGSEA. This CDR3 is built from 18 residues. Specified time point: after trial treatment. Sample treatment: LDRT plus nivolumab, ipilimumab, low-dose cyclophosphamide and aspirin (RACIN trial). Along with nivolumab and ipilimumab, donors received aspirin, low-dose cyclophosphamide and low-dose radiotherapy. This clonotype was detected many times. cDNA synthesis used a TRAV/TRBV-specific primer set for both chains. TCRs were put through approximately 20 PCR cycles of amplification with Phusion. A constant-region primer and the V-primer adapter served as the primer pair. TCRdb passed the reads through MiXCR, listing each CDR3 protein once. The table lists tens of thousands of distinct CDR3 sequences, about a sixth of them singletons.

This sequence was found in a male donor with prostate cancer. The specimen comprised PBMCs, sampled after low-dose radiotherapy plus immunotherapy. This chain uses TRBV29-1 with TRBJ2-3, with TRBD2 as a possible D gene (5 bases). In nucleotides, the CDR3 is TGCAGCGTTGAAGATGGAAGCGGACCCAACCCTAGCACAGATACGCAGTATTTT. Its translation is CSVEDGSGPNPSTDTQYF.